The source of this TCR beta chain is a study of shared clonotypes between healthy human individuals. Only in-frame clones appear in the TCRdb table, and some are missing; sequencing was by immunoSEQ multiplex PCR. Here the sample spans about 510,000 clones, 79% being singletons. The V end lost 4 bases, the J end lost 3 bases, and 5 bases lay between the germline ends. Germline assignment: CDR1 ENHRY and CDR2 SYGVKD. CDR3 size: 12 residues. The chain joins TRBV10-3 to TRBJ2-3; no definite D call. Material: PBMCs. This receptor was identified in a woman aged 40 to 55 in good health. Some clones in this sample may be carry-over from other donors' samples. In nucleotides, the CDR3 is TGTGCCATCAGTGGGGAAACAGATACGCAGTATTTT. Protein: CAISGETDTQYF.